This passage covers 15 T cell receptor beta chains from one sample sequenced in a study of Tregs in tolerant kidney transplant recipients. Libraries were prepared by immunoSEQ multiplex PCR; TCRdb keeps only in-frame clonotypes and omits some of them. This sample has around 85,000 clones, with around 93% found just once. Specimen: Tregs from blood, collected before the transplant. These receptors came from a human donor who received a combined kidney and bone marrow transplant.

The rearrangement uses TRBV5-4 and TRBJ1-2, with 9 bases lining up with TRBD1. This CDR3 has 16 residues. Germline-derived CDR1 and CDR2 are SGHNT and YYREEE (reference sequence). Trimming removed 4 bases from V and 4 bases from J; junction bases left unmatched: 11. The CDR3 spells CASSTSQGALIYGYTF. Here the CDR3 DNA reads TGTGCCAGCAGCACTTCACAGGGGGCGCTTATCTATGGCTACACCTTC.

V gene TRBV7-2 combines with J gene TRBJ2-3; D call uncertain. Germline-derived CDR1 and CDR2 are SGHTA and FQGNSA. V was trimmed by 4 bases and J by 3 bases, leaving 5 bases between them. This CDR3 contains 12 residues. The CDR3 DNA reads as TGTGCCAGCAGCTATTCTACAGATACGCAGTATTTT. This encodes CASSYSTDTQYF.

The chain carries TRBV28 and TRBJ1-5, with 9 nucleotides matching TRBD1. Looked up from germline, CDR1 is MDHEN and CDR2 is SYDVKM. This CDR3 is built from 16 residues. Trimming at V came to 5 bases and at J to 3 bases, leaving 8 bases not matched to a gene. The CDR3 sequence is CASSLQGQGLNQPQHF. Written as DNA, the CDR3 is TGTGCCAGCAGTCTTCAGGGACAGGGTCTCAATCAGCCCCAGCATTTT.

The chain employs TRBV5-1 and TRBJ2-7; 13 nucleotides agree with TRBD2. The CDR3 loop spans 15 amino acids. J lost 7 bases, V lost 5 bases, and 9 bases had no gene match. Germline assignment: CDR1 SGHRS and CDR2 YFSETQ. In DNA form, the CDR3 reads TGCGCCAGCAGACCAGGGACTAGCGGGGAGGGTGAGCAGTACTTC. Encoded protein: CASRPGTSGEGEQYF.

The chain carries TRBV19 and TRBJ2-7; 11 nucleotides match TRBD2. V was pared by 4 bases and J by 1 base, with 6 bases of the junction left unmatched. CDR1 and CDR2 (germline): LNHDA, SQIVND (reference sequence). The CDR3 sequence is 16 residues long. CDR3 DNA sequence: TGTGCCAGTAGTACCTCTAGCGGGAGGAGTTCCTACGAGCAGTACTTC. Translation: CASSTSSGRSSYEQYF.

This chain uses TRBV2 with TRBJ1-6; D ambiguous. The CDR3 runs 11 residues. The V gene's germline CDR1 is SNHLY and CDR2 FYNNEI. V gave up 6 bases and J gave up 8 bases, with 5 bases separating them. Here the CDR3 reads CASRLDSPLHF. CDR3 DNA sequence: TGTGCCAGCAGGCTAGATTCACCCCTCCACTTT. The full variable domain, with the rest looked up from reference TRBV2 and TRBJ1-6, is EPEVTQTPSHQVTQMGQEVILRCVPISNHLYFYWYRQILGQKVEFLVSFYNNEISEKSEIFDDQFSVERPDGSNFTLKIRSTKLEDSAMYFCASRLDSPLHFGNGTRLTVT.

The V and J genes are TRBV5-1 and TRBJ2-5; D might be TRBD2 (6 bases). Per the germline V gene, CDR1 is SGHRS and CDR2 is YFSETQ. Trimming shortened V by 0 bases and J by 1 base, and 7 bases separated the two germline ends. The CDR3 extends over 14 amino acids. The chain's CDR3 is CASSLGDFQETQYF. The DNA of the CDR3 is TGCGCCAGCAGCTTGGGGGACTTCCAAGAGACCCAGTACTTC.

V usage is TRBV28 and J usage is TRBJ1-2; D is uncertain. The V gene lost 6 bases and the J gene lost 4 bases, with 9 bases spanning the gap. The CDR3 is made up of 12 amino acids. Germline CDR1 is MDHEN and CDR2 is SYDVKM. The CDR3 DNA sequence: TGTGCCAGCAGCAGGCTACTCTATGGCTACACCTTC. Translating gives CASSRLLYGYTF.

As concerns this clone: Within the sample, other DNA sequences also encode this same CDR3. CDR3 loop: CASSPSTDTQYF. The CDR3 DNA is TGTGCCAGCTCACCCAGCACAGATACGCAGTATTTT. The chain employs TRBV18 and TRBJ2-3; D is unresolved. With 3 bases removed from V and 0 bases from J, the gap between germline ends came to 1 base. CDR1 is KGHSH and CDR2 is LQKENI in the germline V gene. The CDR3 contains 12 residues.

The chain links TRBV7-2 to TRBJ2-7, with TRBD2 identical over 12 bases. With 5 bases clipped from V and 2 bases from J, the junction kept 4 bases outside the gene matches. The CDR3 is made up of 15 amino acids. Germline CDR1 reads SGHTA; CDR2 reads FQGNSA. The CDR3, as DNA: TGTGCCAGCAGCCTCACTAGCGGGGGGACCTACGAGCAGTACTTC. Protein product: CASSLTSGGTYEQYF.

This chain links TRBV28 with TRBJ1-1; weak D call: TRBD1 (6 bases). The ends were cut back, 8 bases at V and 4 bases at J, with 17 bases in the middle. Germline loops: CDR1 MDHEN, CDR2 SYDVKM. The CDR3 covers 14 residues. In DNA, the CDR3 is TGTGCCAGCGGAAGTACAGGGTCAGGCACTGAAGCTTTCTTT. Residues: CASGSTGSGTEAFF.

The chain uses TRBV28 and TRBJ2-1; D is perhaps TRBD1 or TRBD2 (5 bases each). Germline values: CDR1 MDHEN, CDR2 SYDVKM. CDR3 length equals 18 residues. Trimming pared 5 bases from V and 5 bases from J, leaving 25 bases between. The CDR3 DNA reads TGTGCCAGCAGTCCAAAACCGCCCGGGACCCCACGGAACAATGAGCAGTTCTTC. It codes for CASSPKPPGTPRNNEQFF.

In this sample, this clone turned up a few times. The chain has TRBV7-2 and TRBJ1-5; 9 bases are shared with TRBD1. Losses at the gene ends were 6 bases for V and 6 bases for J; bases not matched to a gene: 6. Germline assignment: CDR1 SGHTA and CDR2 FQGNSA. The CDR3 totals 14 residues. This CDR3 reads CASSPGQGLQPQHF. In nucleotides, the CDR3 is TGTGCCAGCAGTCCGGGACAGGGACTTCAGCCCCAGCATTTT. The whole variable domain, remainder taken from reference TRBV7-2 and TRBJ1-5, is GAGVSQSPSNKVTEKGKDVELRCDPISGHTALYWYRQSLGQGLEFLIYFQGNSAPDKSGLPSDRFSAERTGGSVSTLTIQRTQQEDSAVYLCASSPGQGLQPQHFGDGTRLSIL.

This clone was observed a few times. The chain employs TRBV5-1 and TRBJ2-7; TRBD1 aligns across 9 bases. Trimming removed 1 base from V and 2 bases from J; junction bases left unmatched: 4. This CDR3 has 15 amino acids. The germline gives CDR1 SGHRS, CDR2 YFSETQ. The CDR3 DNA sequence: TGCGCCAGCAGCTTGACCGGGACAGGGCCCTACGAGCAGTACTTC. It translates to CASSLTGTGPYEQYF.

The J gene is TRBJ2-5, the V gene TRBV4-2; 10 nucleotides align to TRBD1. TRBJ2-7 matches the DNA end more closely, so the J call is doubtful. The CDR3 has 16 amino acids. Germline assignment: CDR1 LGHNA and CDR2 YNFKEQ. CDR3 protein: CASSQVTGQGAYEQYF. The DNA of the CDR3 is TGTGCCAGCAGCCAAGTAACAGGACAGGGGGCCTACGAGCAGTACTTC.